Listed here is a single TCR beta chain. Its binding antigen is unknown. No per-base quality is available; no much larger clone lies one base away. This record belongs to a study of siplizumab effects on memory and regulatory T cells (dated by TCRdb to the late 2010s). For context, the study as a whole: The study examined how the anti-CD2 antibody siplizumab affects alloreactive T-cell subsets in allogeneic mixed lymphocyte reactions built from human PBMCs. Points the paper makes about the study in general: A naive or memory phenotype could not be assigned to roughly 75-95% of proliferating CD4+ or CD8+ clones. Among mappable alloreactive CD4+ clones, an average Treg-derived fraction of roughly 69% was observed with siplizumab, compared with roughly 28% in control reactions. The cumulative frequency of alloreactive sequences that could be traced back to unstimulated CD4+ memory T cells was significantly reduced by siplizumab. Whether proliferating Tregs from siplizumab cultures were suppressive was not functionally confirmed. Sequences below about 10^-5 frequency were poorly captured, so only a minor fraction of alloreactive clones could be mapped to unstimulated subsets. Compared with memory T cells, unstimulated naive T cells appeared more diverse, and naive cells seemed to make a substantial contribution to the alloresponse.

The library came from the immunoSEQ multiplex PCR assay. Each sample had some 10^5 TCR templates assayed by the deep sequencing platform. Genomic DNA extracted from sorted T cells was used for TCRbeta CDR3 sequencing. Per the source publication's procedure: The R programming language was used for clonal analysis of TCRbeta CDR3 data. Alloreactive CD4+ and CD8+ clones were defined by comparing unstimulated samples with post-reaction CFSE-low samples. Regulatory or non-regulatory origin was assigned to alloreactive CD4+ clones by matching of sequences to sorted unstimulated Treg and non-Treg repertoires. The table was pulled from immuneACCESS by TCRdb, which kept in-frame rearrangements only. Such tables lose some clones; where checked, under half of the loss comes from unresolved V genes, and the rest has no known cause. The V and J calls and clone size are taken from that table; D and trimming were inferred from the DNA. The sample table contains 45,000 to 60,000 clones; only one count was recorded for roughly 84% of them. The top ten constitute 0.3% to 0.35% of the sample.

From cysteine to phenylalanine, the CDR3 is 15 amino acids long. CDR3 DNA only is kept here, 45 bases in frame from base 1. The germline V gene (reference sequence) yields MNHEY for CDR1 and SMNVEV for CDR2. After removal of 5 bases from V and 3 bases from J, the junction retains 9 bases not matched to a gene. In a few donor pairs, further sequencing was done on unstimulated CD8+ naive, CD4+ memory, CD8+ TEMRA, CD4+ naive and CD8+ effector memory subsets. TCRbeta CDR3 sequencing was performed on sorted unstimulated T cells and on proliferating T cells recovered from mixed lymphocyte reactions. Fresh whole blood from nine to ten HLA-typed healthy donors was used as the source from which PBMCs were isolated.

The receptor's source is a human donor in good health. Material: naive CD8+ T cells sorted from blood. Interpreted using the paper, the cell subset or site label stands for: unstimulated naive T cells. The chain couples TRBV27 to TRBJ1-1, with 7 bases matching TRBD1. At the DNA level, the sequence is TGTGCCAGCAGTATACTTACAGGGGAGGACACTGAAGCTTTCTTT. This translates into CASSILTGEDTEAFF.